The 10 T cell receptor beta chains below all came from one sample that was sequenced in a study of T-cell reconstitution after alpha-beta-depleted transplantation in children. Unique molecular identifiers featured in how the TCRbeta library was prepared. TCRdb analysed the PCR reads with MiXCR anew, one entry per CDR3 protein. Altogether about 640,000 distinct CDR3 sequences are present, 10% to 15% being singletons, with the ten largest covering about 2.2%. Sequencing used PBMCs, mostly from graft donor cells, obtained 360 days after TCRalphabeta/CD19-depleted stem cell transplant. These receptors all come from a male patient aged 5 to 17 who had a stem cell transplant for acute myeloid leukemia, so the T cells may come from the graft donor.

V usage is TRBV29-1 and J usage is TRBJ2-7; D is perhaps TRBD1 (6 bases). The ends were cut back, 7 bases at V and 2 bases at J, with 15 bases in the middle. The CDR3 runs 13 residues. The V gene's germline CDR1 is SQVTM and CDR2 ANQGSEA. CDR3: CSAAGTITYEQYF. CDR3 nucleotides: TGCAGCGCCGCCGGGACAATTACCTACGAGCAGTACTTC.

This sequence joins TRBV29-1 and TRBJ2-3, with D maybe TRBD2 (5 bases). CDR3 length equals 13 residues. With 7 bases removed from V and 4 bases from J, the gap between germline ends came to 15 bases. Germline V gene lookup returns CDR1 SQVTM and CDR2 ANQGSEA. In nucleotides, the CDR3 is TGCAGCGGCGGGCTAGGTGTTCCAGATACGCAGTATTTT. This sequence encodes CSGGLGVPDTQYF.

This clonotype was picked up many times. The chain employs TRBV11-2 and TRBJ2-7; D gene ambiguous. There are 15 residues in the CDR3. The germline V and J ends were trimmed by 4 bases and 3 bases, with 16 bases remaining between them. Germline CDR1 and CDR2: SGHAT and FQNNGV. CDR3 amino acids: CASSSQPTDLYEQYF. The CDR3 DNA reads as TGTGCCAGCAGCTCTCAGCCGACTGACCTCTACGAGCAGTACTTC.

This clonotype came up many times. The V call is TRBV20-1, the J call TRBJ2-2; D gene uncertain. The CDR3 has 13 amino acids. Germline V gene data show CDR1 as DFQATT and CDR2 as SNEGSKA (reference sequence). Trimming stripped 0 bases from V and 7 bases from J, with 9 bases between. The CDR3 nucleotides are TGCAGTGCTAGAGATCTCTTGGGCGGGGAGCTGTTTTTT. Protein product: CSARDLLGGELFF.

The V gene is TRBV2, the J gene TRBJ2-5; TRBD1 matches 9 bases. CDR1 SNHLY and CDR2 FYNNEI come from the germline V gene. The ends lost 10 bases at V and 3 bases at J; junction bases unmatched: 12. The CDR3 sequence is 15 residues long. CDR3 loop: CATLDRGSLKETQYF. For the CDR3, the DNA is TGTGCCACCCTGGACAGGGGAAGCCTTAAAGAGACCCAGTACTTC.

As DNA, the CDR3 is TGTGCCAGCAATTCCTTAGACAGGGACTCCTACGAGCAGTACTTC. Its translation: CASNSLDRDSYEQYF. This sequence joins TRBV2 and TRBJ2-7; 7 positions match TRBD1. Germline CDR1 SNHLY, CDR2 FYNNEI. The CDR3 length is 15 residues. The J segment lost 0 bases and the V segment lost 7 bases, leaving 9 bases of the junction unmatched.

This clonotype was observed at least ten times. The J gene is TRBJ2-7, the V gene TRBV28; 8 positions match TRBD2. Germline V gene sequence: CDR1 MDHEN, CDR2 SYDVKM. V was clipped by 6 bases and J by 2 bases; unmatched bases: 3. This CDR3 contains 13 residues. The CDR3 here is CASSISGAYEQYF. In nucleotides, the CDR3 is TGTGCCAGCAGCATTAGCGGGGCCTACGAGCAGTACTTC.

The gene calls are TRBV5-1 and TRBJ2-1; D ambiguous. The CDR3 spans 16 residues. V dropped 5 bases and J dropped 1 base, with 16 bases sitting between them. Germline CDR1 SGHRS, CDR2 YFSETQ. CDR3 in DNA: TGCGCCAGCAGGGACGGACCCTTTAGGTCCTACAATGAGCAGTTCTTC. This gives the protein CASRDGPFRSYNEQFF.

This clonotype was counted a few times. The CDR3 sequence is CSAWTSGKYEQFF. The CDR3 nucleotides are TGCAGTGCTTGGACTAGCGGGAAGTATGAGCAGTTCTTC. This chain uses TRBV20-1 with TRBJ2-1, with 12 bases matching TRBD2. The CDR3 totals 13 residues. J lost 8 bases, V lost 5 bases, and 4 bases had no gene match. The germline gives CDR1 DFQATT, CDR2 SNEGSKA (reference sequence).

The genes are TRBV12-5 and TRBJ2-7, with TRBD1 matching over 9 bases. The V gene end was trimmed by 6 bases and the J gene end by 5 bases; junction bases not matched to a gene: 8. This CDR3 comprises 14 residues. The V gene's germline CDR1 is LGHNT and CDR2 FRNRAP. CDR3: CASGPGQGSHEQYF. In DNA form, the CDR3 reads TGTGCTAGTGGCCCGGGACAGGGAAGCCACGAGCAGTACTTC.